A selection of T cell receptor beta chains follows, all from one sample in a study of beta chain features in type 1 diabetes. The data were produced by immunoSEQ multiplex PCR, yet TCRdb's version contains in-frame clones alone and is incomplete. The sample contains hundreds of thousands of clones, roughly a sixth of which appear only once. Sequencing was carried out using naive CD4+ T cells from blood. These receptors all stem from a woman in her late teens or twenties in good health. CDR3s include the opening cysteine and the closing phenylalanine or tryptophan. Each record gives: clone size, D gene, V gene, J gene, CDR3 protein, CDR3 DNA. D genes are given only for firm matches. Size is omitted from some rows. Given values are once, few, many or a class for expanded clones.

>.|.|TRBV7-9|TRBJ2-1
CASSSAGTIYNEQFF
TGTGCCAGCAGTTCAGCGGGTACGATCTACAATGAGCAGTTCTTC
>.|.|TRBV4-2|TRBJ1-1
CASSQASVSVGAFF
TGTGCCAGCAGCCAAGCCTCGGTGAGCGTCGGGGCTTTCTTT
>few|TRBD2|TRBV7-2|TRBJ2-1
CASSLGVSSSGIYEQFF
TGTGCCAGCAGCTTAGGTGTGTCGTCTAGCGGGATATACGAGCAGTTCTTC
>few|.|TRBV5-1|TRBJ1-2
CASSPGPGQANYGYTF
TGCGCCAGCAGCCCGGGGCCGGGACAAGCTAACTATGGCTACACCTTC
>few|.|TRBV6-5|TRBJ2-7
CASSYSIHGNYEQYF
TGTGCCAGCAGTTACTCGATCCATGGGAACTACGAGCAGTACTTC
>few|TRBD2|TRBV10-3|TRBJ2-5
CAIGTSQETQYF
TGTGCCATCGGGACTAGTCAAGAGACCCAGTACTTC
>.|TRBD2|TRBV6-6|TRBJ2-5
CASSSLAGVGETQYF
TGTGCCAGCAGTTCGCTAGCGGGAGTGGGAGAGACCCAGTACTTC
>few|.|TRBV28|TRBJ2-5
CASSLAALQSQYF
TGTGCCAGCAGTTTAGCCGCCCTACAGTCCCAGTACTTC
>.|.|TRBV5-1|TRBJ2-1
CASSLAGGSSYNEQFF
TGCGCCAGCAGCTTGGCCGGTGGGAGCTCCTACAATGAGCAGTTCTTC
>.|.|TRBV28|TRBJ2-3
CASDGTDTQYF
TGTGCCAGCGATGGAACAGATACGCAGTATTTT
>.|.|TRBV5-4|TRBJ1-1
CASSWGRDTEAFF
TGTGCCAGCAGCTGGGGGCGGGACACTGAAGCTTTCTTT
>few|TRBD1|TRBV7-9|TRBJ1-1
CASSTGQGKWNTEAFF
TGTGCCAGCAGCACAGGACAGGGGAAGTGGAACACTGAAGCTTTCTTT
>.|TRBD2|TRBV9|TRBJ2-3
CASSVGPRLAGGPDTQYF
TGTGCCAGCAGCGTAGGCCCCCGACTAGCGGGAGGCCCAGATACGCAGTATTTT
>.|TRBD2|TRBV6-5|TRBJ2-2
CASSKLAGRTGELFF
TGTGCCAGCAGTAAACTAGCGGGCCGAACCGGGGAGCTGTTTTTT
>few|TRBD2|TRBV15|TRBJ2-1
CATSRVRLGGRAINEQFF
TGTGCCACCAGCAGGGTACGACTCGGCGGGAGAGCGATCAATGAGCAGTTCTTC
>few|TRBD2|TRBV10-2|TRBJ2-1
CASSDEAGGVYEQFF
TGCGCCAGCAGTGATGAAGCGGGAGGTGTCTATGAGCAGTTCTTC
>.|TRBD1|TRBV10-3|TRBJ1-2
CAISEPTGMREANYGYTF
TGTGCCATCAGTGAGCCGACAGGGATGAGAGAAGCTAACTATGGCTACACCTTC
>.|.|TRBV28|TRBJ2-3
CASSKPGATDTQYF
TGTGCCAGCAGTAAACCGGGGGCCACAGATACGCAGTATTTT
>.|TRBD1|TRBV7-2|TRBJ1-5
CASSWEQGGAQHF
TGTGCCAGCAGCTGGGAGCAGGGGGGGGCCCAGCATTTT
>few|.|TRBV4-2|TRBJ2-5
CASSLGAGGNQETQYF
TGTGCCAGCAGCCTGGGCGCGGGCGGGAACCAAGAGACCCAGTACTTC
>.|.|TRBV4-3|TRBJ2-7
CASSQEDNSYEQYF
TGCGCCAGCAGCCAAGAAGACAACTCCTACGAGCAGTACTTC
>.|.|TRBV4-3|TRBJ2-1
CASSQEVSGLRWNNEQFF
TGCGCCAGCAGCCAAGAAGTAAGCGGACTCAGATGGAACAATGAGCAGTTCTTC
>.|TRBD1|TRBV9|TRBJ1-2
CASSGGQGHYGYTF
TGTGCCAGCAGCGGGGGACAGGGCCACTATGGCTACACCTTC
>few|.|TRBV20-1|TRBJ2-7
CSARDRQEAYF
TGCAGTGCTAGAGATCGTCAGGAGGCGTACTTC
>.|.|TRBV28|TRBJ2-1
CASSRIGWWQFF
TGTGCCAGCAGCCGAATCGGTTGGTGGCAGTTCTTC
>.|.|TRBV6-6|TRBJ2-4
CASSMTVGQNIQYF
TGTGCCAGCAGCATGACAGTGGGACAAAACATTCAGTACTTC
>few|.|TRBV18|TRBJ2-3
CASSPRDSSTDTQYF
TGTGCCAGCTCACCGCGGGATTCTAGCACAGATACGCAGTATTTT
>few|.|TRBV29-1|TRBJ2-5
CSVYRRMPQETQYF
TGCAGCGTTTACAGAAGAATGCCACAAGAGACCCAGTACTTC
>once|.|TRBV5-1|TRBJ1-2
CASSFGAAPYGYTF
TGCGCCAGCAGCTTCGGGGCAGCCCCTTATGGCTACACCTTC
>few|TRBD1|TRBV6-1|TRBJ2-1
CASLGQGMALHEQFF
TGTGCCAGCCTGGGACAGGGGATGGCCCTCCATGAGCAGTTCTTC
>.|TRBD1|TRBV5-6|TRBJ2-7
CASSLLDRYEQYF
TGTGCCAGCAGCTTGCTGGACAGGTACGAGCAGTACTTC
>.|.|TRBV6-6|TRBJ1-2
CASRADNNYGYTF
TGTGCCAGCAGGGCAGACAATAACTATGGCTACACCTTC
>.|.|TRBV21-1|TRBJ2-7
CASSPLPHRTGWLGEQYF
TGTGCCAGCAGCCCTCTTCCACATCGGACAGGGTGGTTAGGCGAGCAGTACTTC
>.|.|TRBV7-9|TRBJ2-7
CASSFSSGGGYEQYF
TGTGCCAGCAGCTTCTCGAGCGGTGGTGGCTACGAGCAGTACTTC
>few|.|TRBV16|TRBJ2-1
CASSQPLSSYNEQFF
TGTGCCAGCAGCCAACCCCTCAGCTCCTACAATGAGCAGTTCTTC
>few|.|TRBV5-4|TRBJ2-5
CASSLRQDQETQYF
TGTGCCAGCAGCCTAAGACAGGACCAAGAGACCCAGTACTTC
>few|TRBD1|TRBV6-5|TRBJ1-2
CASSYRDRANYGYTF
TGTGCCAGCAGCTACCGGGACAGAGCTAACTATGGCTACACCTTC
>.|.|TRBV10-3|TRBJ2-7
CAISGGVSYEQYF
TGTGCCATCAGTGGGGGCGTCTCCTACGAGCAGTACTTC
>.|.|TRBV6-1|TRBJ2-1
CASSVWPSGSNEQFF
TGTGCCAGCAGTGTATGGCCTAGTGGATCGAATGAGCAGTTCTTC
>few|TRBD2|TRBV18|TRBJ2-7
CASSRPGSGSYEQYF
TGTGCCAGCTCACGACCGGGTAGCGGGTCTTACGAGCAGTACTTC
>few|.|TRBV2|TRBJ2-2
CASSSTGNTGELFF
TGTGCCAGCAGTTCAACAGGGAACACCGGGGAGCTGTTTTTT
>few|.|TRBV7-9|TRBJ2-7
CASSLGGSGRSYEQYF
TGTGCCAGCAGCTTAGGGGGATCGGGCCGCTCCTACGAGCAGTACTTC
>.|.|TRBV4-2|TRBJ2-1
CASSQGQGGNEQFF
TGTGCCAGCAGCCAAGGACAGGGAGGCAATGAGCAGTTCTTC
>.|.|TRBV28|TRBJ2-2
CASKGGTNTGELFF
TGTGCCAGCAAGGGGGGAACGAACACCGGGGAGCTGTTTTTT
>few|.|TRBV6-5|TRBJ2-7
CASRRQPGSYEQYF
TGTGCCAGCAGGCGACAGCCTGGCTCCTACGAGCAGTACTTC
>.|.|TRBV5-5|TRBJ2-5
CASSHTGLLHETQYF
TGTGCCAGCAGCCACACAGGGTTGTTGCACGAGACCCAGTACTTC
>.|.|TRBV7-2|TRBJ1-1
CASSRDVTAEAFF
TGTGCCAGCAGCCGGGATGTGACCGCTGAAGCTTTCTTT
>few|.|TRBV15|TRBJ2-5
CATKASVQETQYF
TGTGCCACCAAAGCTTCGGTGCAAGAGACCCAGTACTTC
>once|TRBD2|TRBV14|TRBJ2-3
CASSPPLAGVSTDTQYF
TGTGCCAGCAGCCCTCCTCTAGCGGGAGTTAGCACAGATACGCAGTATTTT
>few|.|TRBV7-2|TRBJ2-2
CASSLGWGPDTGELFF
TGTGCCAGCAGCTTAGGTTGGGGACCTGACACCGGGGAGCTGTTTTTT
>few|.|TRBV7-2|TRBJ1-1
CASSLVAGAGEAFF
TGTGCCAGCAGCTTAGTTGCAGGGGCTGGTGAAGCTTTCTTT
>few|TRBD2|TRBV28|TRBJ2-1
CASSFPGLAYNEQFF
TGTGCCAGCAGTTTTCCGGGACTAGCCTACAATGAGCAGTTCTTC
>few|.|TRBV6-5|TRBJ2-1
CASSYGVAYNEQFF
TGTGCCAGCAGTTACGGTGTGGCCTACAATGAGCAGTTCTTC
>.|.|TRBV14|TRBJ1-2
CASSQSLGYGYTF
TGTGCCAGCAGCCAATCGCTCGGCTATGGCTACACCTTC